This T cell receptor beta chain was found in a study of blood T cell repertoires in COVID-19 (dated by TCRdb to 2019 to 2021). Notes on the research overall: The collaborator samples originated in the United States, Italy and Spain and spanned the acute and convalescent phases of COVID-19. The material from the prospective study consisted of cDNA or gDNA derived from T cells, B-cell-depleted T cells, or PBMCs. Subjects who had been exposed to COVID-19, were actively infected with it, or had recovered from it provided the deeply sampled blood TCRbeta repertoires that made up the dataset. A freely available public database, intended as a resource for researchers studying the immune response to SARS-CoV-2, is where the repertoires were released. The samples were drawn from two sources: the first 160 participants of the ongoing ImmuneRACE study, and 950 to 1,500 subjects contributed by 6 global collaborators. A de-identified subject ID, COVID-19 status, age in years and sex were almost always included in the sample metadata. HLA class I and class II types, where available, came from metadata supplied by the sample provider rather than from assay-based typing.

The immunoSEQ Assay, a bias-controlled multiplex PCR, was used to amplify TCRbeta CDR3 regions from genomic DNA. As for the original processing: The number of nucleated cells in each sample was estimated by amplification of reference gene primers within the assay. To quantify the absolute abundance of each unique TCRbeta CDR3 rearrangement, sequence reads were collapsed and filtered. For each sample, productive Simpson clonality was calculated by taking the square root of Simpson's diversity index across productive rearrangements. TCRdb holds this immuneACCESS table with in-frame rearrangements only. Some clones are missing; in checked studies, unresolved V genes explain under half, and the rest has no known cause. D and trimming were read from the DNA, whereas the V and J calls and clone size are those reported in that table. In this sample the table shows a few hundred thousand clones, about 86% of which occur a single time. The ten largest clones capture about 4.2% of the sample.

In the case of this clone: The antigen it binds to is not known. Base-call qualities are not available, and no considerably larger clone is one nucleotide away.

Sequences MGHRA (CDR1) and YSYEKL (CDR2) are obtained from the germline V gene. Trimming accounts for 5 bases at V and 14 bases at J, while the number of junction bases matched to no gene is 12. The CDR3 sequence holds 13 residues, the cysteine and phenylalanine included. This entry keeps only the CDR3 DNA: 39 bases, framed from base 1. In the prospective study, participants were about 18 to 95 years old, resided in about 25 geographic areas of the United States, and were enrolled through a virtual design. Cohort assignment in the prospective study relied on participant-reported clinical history from a screening survey and a study questionnaire. Mobile phlebotomists in the prospective study collected whole blood, serum and a nasopharyngeal or oropharyngeal swab from every participant. Participants in the prospective study had the option to provide additional blood draws and questionnaires over a roughly 2-month period. Before DNA extraction, blood samples from the prospective study were shipped at room temperature or frozen.

General conclusions and limits of the study: The amount of clinical and demographic metadata varied by source and participant and was provided uncurated.

The TCR originated in a woman aged 40-49 years with acute COVID-19. Sequenced input: PBMCs or T cells enriched from blood (not recorded which). The chain employs TRBV4-1 and TRBJ1-2, with 9 central nucleotides matching TRBD1. In nucleotides, the sequence is TGCGCCAGCAGCGTACCGGGACAGGGAATTAGTACCTTC. Translation gives CASSVPGQGISTF.